This TCR beta chain was recovered during a study of blood T cell repertoires in COVID-19 (dated by TCRdb to 2020 to 2021). As for the study more broadly: Samples covering the acute and convalescent phases of COVID-19 were provided by collaborators in the United States, Italy and Spain. The material from the prospective study consisted of cDNA or gDNA derived from T cells, B-cell-depleted T cells, or PBMCs. Deeply sampled blood TCRbeta repertoires from subjects exposed to, actively infected with, or recovered from COVID-19 were included in the dataset. The repertoires were released in a freely available public database intended as a resource for research on the immune response to SARS-CoV-2. The samples were drawn from the first 160 participants of the ongoing ImmuneRACE study and from 950 to 1,500 subjects provided by 6 global collaborators. Nearly every sample came with metadata listing a de-identified subject ID, COVID-19 status, age in years and sex. Where available, HLA class I and class II types were obtained from metadata supplied by the sample provider rather than from assay-based typing.

About this clone: No cognate antigen has been identified for it. Base qualities are not provided; no much larger clone lies one nucleotide away.

TCRbeta CDR3 regions were amplified from genomic DNA using the immunoSEQ Assay, a bias-controlled multiplex PCR. The authors' pipeline ran thus. The number of nucleated cells in each sample was estimated by amplification of reference gene primers within the assay. To quantify the absolute abundance of each unique TCRbeta CDR3 rearrangement, sequence reads were collapsed and filtered. For each sample, productive Simpson clonality was calculated as the square root of Simpson's diversity index over productive rearrangements. In TCRdb, the immuneACCESS table is reduced to in-frame sequences with V and J assigned. These tables do not hold every clone; where another copy was compared, an unresolved V gene accounts for under half, and the others remain unexplained. Clonal size and the V and J genes are those of that table, whereas D and trimming came from the DNA. The sample table holds some 400,000 clones, of which about 89% were seen once. About 0.9% of the sample belongs to the ten largest clones.

The research as a whole found: The quantity of clinical and demographic metadata differed by source and by participant and was supplied without curation.

The CDR3 measures 15 amino acids from cysteine to phenylalanine. Just CDR3 DNA is preserved here, 45 bases in frame from base 1. V is cut by 2 bases and J by 7 bases, and the space between the germline ends is 15 bases. CDR1 and CDR2, looked up from the germline V gene, are SGHRS and YFSETQ. Participants in the prospective study were aged about 18 to 95 years, lived in 20 to 30 United States geographic areas, and enrolled through a virtual design. Cohort assignment in the prospective study relied on participant-reported clinical history from a screening survey and a study questionnaire. Exposed participants were defined as having been in contact with someone with a PCR-confirmed or clinician-diagnosed COVID-19 case within 2 weeks of study entry. Mobile phlebotomists in the prospective study collected whole blood, serum and a nasopharyngeal or oropharyngeal swab from every participant. Participants in the prospective study had the option to provide additional blood draws and questionnaires over a roughly two-month period. Prospective study blood samples were shipped either frozen or at room temperature before DNA extraction.

This clonotype was obtained from a woman in her forties who had been exposed to COVID-19. Sequencing was carried out using PBMCs or T cells enriched from blood (not recorded which). The chain links TRBV5-1 with TRBJ1-4; TRBD1 might be the D gene, on 5 matching bases. In nucleotides, the sequence is TGCGCCAGCAGCTTTAATTGGGGCCTGGGTGAAAAACTGTTTTTT. It encodes CASSFNWGLGEKLFF.